Sequencing of this T cell receptor (beta chain) was carried out in a study of T-cell reconstitution after alpha-beta-depleted transplantation in children. This CDR3 comprises 14 residues. Germline V gene sequence: CDR1 MNHEY, CDR2 SVGEGT. Trimming cost V 6 bases and J 5 bases, with 14 bases left between them. This clonotype has just one count. The TCRbeta library incorporated unique molecular identifiers. A single record per CDR3 protein comes from TCRdb applying MiXCR to the PCR reads. The table records 490,000 or so distinct CDR3 sequences, about 12% of them present only once. The V call is TRBV6-2 or TRBV6-3, the J call TRBJ2-1; D remains ambiguous. Sequenced here: PBMCs from the stem cell graft donor, sampled from the stem cell graft. The receptor was derived from a human donor who donated a stem cell graft to a child with combined immunodeficiency. CDR3 sequence reads: CASSLLGFHNEQFF. DNA for the CDR3: TGTGCCAGCAGCCTCCTGGGGTTCCACAATGAGCAGTTCTTC.